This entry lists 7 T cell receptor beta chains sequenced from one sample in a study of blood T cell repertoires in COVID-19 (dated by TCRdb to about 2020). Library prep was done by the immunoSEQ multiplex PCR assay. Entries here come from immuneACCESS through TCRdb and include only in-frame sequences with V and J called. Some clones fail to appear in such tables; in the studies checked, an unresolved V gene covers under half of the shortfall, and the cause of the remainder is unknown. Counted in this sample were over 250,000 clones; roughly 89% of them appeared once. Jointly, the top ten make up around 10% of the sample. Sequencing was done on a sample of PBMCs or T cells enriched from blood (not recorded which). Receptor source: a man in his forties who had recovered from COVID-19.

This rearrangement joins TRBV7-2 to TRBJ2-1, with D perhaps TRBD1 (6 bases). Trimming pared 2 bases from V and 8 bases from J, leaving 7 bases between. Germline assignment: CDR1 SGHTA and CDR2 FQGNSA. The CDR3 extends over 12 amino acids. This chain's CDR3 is CASSLWGHEQFF. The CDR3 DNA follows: TGTGCCAGCAGCTTATGGGGGCATGAGCAGTTCTTC.

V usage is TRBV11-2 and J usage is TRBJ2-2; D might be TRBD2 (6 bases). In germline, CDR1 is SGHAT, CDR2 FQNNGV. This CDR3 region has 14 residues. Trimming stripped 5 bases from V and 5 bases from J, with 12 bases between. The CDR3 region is CASSTGRRTGELFF. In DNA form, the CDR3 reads TGTGCCAGCAGCACCGGGAGAAGGACCGGGGAGCTGTTTTTT.

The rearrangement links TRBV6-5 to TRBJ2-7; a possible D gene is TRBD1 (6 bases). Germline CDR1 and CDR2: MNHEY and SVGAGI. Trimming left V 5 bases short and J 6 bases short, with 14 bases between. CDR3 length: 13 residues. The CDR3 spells CASSRPTGFEQYF. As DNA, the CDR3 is TGTGCCAGCAGTCGACCTACAGGGTTCGAGCAGTACTTC.

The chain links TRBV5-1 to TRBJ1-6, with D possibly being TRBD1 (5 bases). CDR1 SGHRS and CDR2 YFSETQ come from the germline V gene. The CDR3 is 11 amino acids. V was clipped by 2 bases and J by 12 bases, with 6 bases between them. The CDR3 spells CASSLRGPLHF. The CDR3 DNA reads TGCGCCAGCAGCTTAAGGGGACCCCTCCACTTT. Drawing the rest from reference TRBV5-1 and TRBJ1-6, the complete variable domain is KAGVTQTPRYLIKTRGQQVTLSCSPISGHRSVSWYQQTPGQGLQFLFEYFSETQRNKGNFPGRFSGRQFSNSRSEMNVSTLELGDSALYLCASSLRGPLHFGNGTRLTVT.

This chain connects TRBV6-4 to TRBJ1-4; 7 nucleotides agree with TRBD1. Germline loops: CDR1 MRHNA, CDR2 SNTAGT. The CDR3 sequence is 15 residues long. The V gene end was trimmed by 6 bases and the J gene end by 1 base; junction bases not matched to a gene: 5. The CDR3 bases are TGTGCCAGCAGCCAACGACAGGGAACTAATGAAAAACTGTTTTTT. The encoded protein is CASSQRQGTNEKLFF.

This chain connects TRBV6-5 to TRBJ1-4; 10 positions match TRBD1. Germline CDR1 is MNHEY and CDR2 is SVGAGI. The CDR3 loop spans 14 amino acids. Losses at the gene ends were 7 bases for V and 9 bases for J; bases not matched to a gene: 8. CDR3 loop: CASTVDRGSKKLFF. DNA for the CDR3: TGTGCCAGCACCGTGGACAGGGGGAGCAAAAAACTGTTTTTT.

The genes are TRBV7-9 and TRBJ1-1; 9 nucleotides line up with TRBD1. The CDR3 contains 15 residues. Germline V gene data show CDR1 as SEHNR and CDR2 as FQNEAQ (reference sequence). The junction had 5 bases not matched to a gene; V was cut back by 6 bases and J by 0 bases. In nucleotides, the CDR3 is TGTGCCAGCAGGGGGACAGGGTCTGTGAACACTGAAGCTTTCTTT. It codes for CASRGTGSVNTEAFF.